These 23 T cell receptor beta chains were sequenced from one sample in a study of cytomegalovirus exposure and HLA in healthy donors. The PCR contained 60 Vbeta and 13 Jbeta primers. Generated by immunoSEQ multiplex PCR, the TCRdb table keeps only in-frame clones and is missing some. This sample yields some 130,000 clones, of which 75% are seen a single time; 6% to 8.5% belongs to the top ten. Sample: PBMCs. These receptors originate from a man aged 25 to 40 in good health and CMV-seronegative.

The table lists this clone with a few counts. The gene calls are TRBV5-8 and TRBJ2-7; D possibly corresponds to TRBD1 (5 bases). Deletions cut 2 bases from V and 3 bases from J, with 9 bases between. Per germline, CDR1 SGHTS and CDR2 YDEGEE. The CDR3 extends over 13 amino acids. CDR3 DNA sequence: TGTGCCAGCAGCTTCGGACAAAACTACGAGCAGTACTTC. It specifies CASSFGQNYEQYF.

Turning to this clone: Other DNA sequences from this sample encode an identical CDR3 as well. The rearrangement joins TRBV7-2 to TRBJ2-3, with D hard to call. With 2 bases removed from V and 2 bases from J, the gap between germline ends came to 2 bases. Germline loops: CDR1 SGHTA, CDR2 FQGNSA. The CDR3 is made up of 12 amino acids. The CDR3 region is CASSLLTDTQYF. The DNA for the CDR3 is TGTGCCAGCAGCTTACTCACAGATACGCAGTATTTT.

This clone was seen a few times. The chain carries TRBV27 and TRBJ2-5; 9 positions match TRBD1. The J call is uncertain, as TRBJ2-7 better fits the DNA end. Germline V gene sequence: CDR1 MNHEY, CDR2 SMNVEV (reference sequence). This CDR3 contains 17 residues. The CDR3 DNA reads as TGTGCCAGCAGTCCAGTGGGAGTGGGGACAGGGCCCTACGAGCAGTACTTC. Protein product: CASSPVGVGTGPYEQYF.

The chain is built from TRBV19 and TRBJ1-5; perhaps TRBD1 as D (5 bases). The ends were cut back, 3 bases at V and 4 bases at J, with 13 bases in the middle. The germline gives CDR1 LNHDA, CDR2 SQIVND (reference sequence). The length of the CDR3 is 15 residues. The CDR3 DNA follows: TGTGCCAGTAGTATCTCTAGGACAAGTAATCAGCCCCAGCATTTT. It is translated as CASSISRTSNQPQHF.

This sequence joins TRBV5-4 and TRBJ2-5; maybe TRBD1 (5 bases). TRBJ2-7 explains the end of the DNA better; the J call may be wrong. There are 13 residues in the CDR3. Germline V CDR1 and CDR2: SGHNT, YYREEE (reference sequence). The CDR3: CASSQDISYEQYF. CDR3 nucleotides: TGTGCCAGCAGCCAGGACATAAGCTACGAGCAGTACTTC.

V usage is TRBV6-5 and J usage is TRBJ1-1, with D unclear. The CDR3 totals 12 residues. Germline V gene data show CDR1 as MNHEY and CDR2 as SVGAGI. The V end was cut by 7 bases, the J end by 6 bases, with 12 bases between. The CDR3 region is CASNHGRAEAFF. The CDR3 DNA follows: TGTGCCAGCAACCACGGGAGGGCTGAAGCTTTCTTT.

This chain connects TRBV15 to TRBJ1-2, with no clear D. The CDR3 is 16 amino acids. Trimming left V 0 bases short and J 7 bases short, with 18 bases between. Germline V gene sequence: CDR1 LNHNV, CDR2 YYDKDF (reference sequence). The CDR3 nucleotides read TGTGCCACCAGCAGAGATTTAACGGGAATGGCGGCTGGCTACACCTTC. Translating it yields CATSRDLTGMAAGYTF.

The chain joins TRBV6-1 to TRBJ2-1; 12 bases are shared with TRBD2. Germline values: CDR1 MNHNS, CDR2 SASEGT. The CDR3 loop spans 15 amino acids. The V and J ends lost 5 bases and 6 bases, in that order; junction bases with no gene match: 5. The CDR3 DNA reads TGTGCCAGCAGTCAGACTAGCGGGAGCCCCAATGAGCAGTTCTTC. Translating gives CASSQTSGSPNEQFF.

This chain joins TRBV7-2 and TRBJ2-3; TRBD1 is a possible D gene (5 bases). The CDR3 is made up of 14 amino acids. Between the trimmed V and J ends, which lost 5 bases and 1 base, there was a span of 10 bases. Per germline, CDR1 SGHTA and CDR2 FQGNSA. CDR3 nucleotide sequence: TGTGCCAGCAGCCCACAGACAGGCACAGATACGCAGTATTTT. Encoded protein: CASSPQTGTDTQYF.

The chain links TRBV6-1 to TRBJ1-4; 8 bases align to TRBD1. J lost 13 bases, V lost 5 bases, and 12 bases had no gene match. The CDR3 extends over 14 amino acids. Germline loops: CDR1 MNHNS, CDR2 SASEGT. The CDR3 is CASSLRGPRKGLFF. The CDR3 nucleotides read TGTGCCAGCAGTCTCAGGGGGCCGCGAAAGGGACTGTTTTTT.

The rearrangement links TRBV19 to TRBJ1-1; D is undetermined. There are 13 residues in the CDR3. Trimming left V 2 bases short and J 3 bases short, with 7 bases between. The germline gives CDR1 LNHDA, CDR2 SQIVND (reference sequence). The CDR3 region has the DNA TGTGCCAGTAGTATAATCGGGGACACTGAAGCTTTCTTT. Its protein is CASSIIGDTEAFF.

The gene calls are TRBV6-1 and TRBJ2-6; tentative D call: TRBD2 (7 bases). V lost 7 bases, J lost 3 bases, and 16 bases lay in between. The CDR3 has 16 residues. The V gene's germline CDR1 is MNHNS and CDR2 SASEGT. CDR3 bases: TGTGCCAGCATTGAGGGGGGGTGGGGTGGGGCCAACGTCCTGACTTTC. Its translation: CASIEGGWGGANVLTF.

This clone was seen a single time. The rearrangement uses TRBV28 and TRBJ2-4, with 9 bases fitting TRBD2. V shed 7 bases, J shed 7 bases, and the junction held 14 bases outside the gene matches. The CDR3 contains 16 residues. Germline V gene data show CDR1 as MDHEN and CDR2 as SYDVKM. CDR3 protein: CASNRGSGGAGNIQYF. CDR3 coding DNA: TGTGCCAGCAACCGGGGTAGCGGGGGTGCTGGGAACATTCAGTACTTC.

The chain couples TRBV19 to TRBJ2-7, with 11 positions matching TRBD2. Germline lookup yields CDR1 LNHDA and CDR2 SQIVND (reference sequence). Germline trimming cut 5 bases from V and 4 bases from J; bases unmatched to any gene: 7. The CDR3 consists of 15 residues. The CDR3 nucleotides read TGTGCCAGTAGTCCCACTAGCGGGAGTGGGTACGAGCAGTACTTC. Translated, it gives CASSPTSGSGYEQYF.

This rearrangement joins TRBV4-1 to TRBJ2-2, with TRBD2 matching 11 bases. The J segment lost 5 bases and the V segment lost 0 bases, leaving 8 bases of the junction unmatched. Germline lookup yields CDR1 MGHRA and CDR2 YSYEKL. There are 18 residues in the CDR3. Written as DNA, the CDR3 is TGCGCCAGCAGCCAAGAACGGCTAGCGGGAGGTCGTACCGGGGAGCTGTTTTTT. Translation gives CASSQERLAGGRTGELFF.

This clone was observed a handful of times. V gene TRBV11-1 combines with J gene TRBJ1-4; D gene ambiguous. This CDR3 is built from 13 residues. Germline lookup yields CDR1 SGHAT and CDR2 FQDESV (reference sequence). Trimming pared 5 bases from V and 8 bases from J, leaving 12 bases between. In nucleotides, the CDR3 is TGTGCCAGCAGCGTCCTCGGCGGGGAAAAACTGTTTTTT. Residues: CASSVLGGEKLFF.

The chain is built from TRBV12-5 and TRBJ2-5; 10 nucleotides align to TRBD2. The CDR3 extends over 16 amino acids. Germline CDR1 and CDR2: LGHNT and FRNRAP. The V and J ends lost 2 bases and 2 bases, in that order; junction bases with no gene match: 5. The CDR3: CASGLLRTSGQETQYF. The CDR3 nucleotides read TGTGCTAGTGGTTTGCTCCGGACTAGCGGACAAGAGACCCAGTACTTC.

Only a few counts were recorded for this clone. V gene TRBV30 combines with J gene TRBJ2-5, with a possible D match to TRBD2 (5 bases). CDR3 length: 12 amino acids. Germline CDR1 reads GTSNPN; CDR2 reads SVGIG (reference sequence). The CDR3 sequence: CAAARTPGTQYF. DNA of the CDR3: TGTGCGGCCGCCCGGACTCCGGGGACCCAGTACTTC.

The CDR3 spells CASSLTSGTGELFF. CDR3 nucleotide sequence: TGTGCCAGCAGCTTGACTTCGGGAACCGGGGAGCTGTTTTTT. V and J are TRBV5-4 and TRBJ2-2; D perhaps matches TRBD2 (5 bases). Trimming left V 1 base short and J 5 bases short, with 9 bases between. CDR1 and CDR2 from the germline V gene are SGHNT and YYREEE (reference sequence). The CDR3 consists of 14 residues. The whole variable domain, filled in from reference TRBV5-4 and TRBJ2-2, reads ETGVTQSPTHLIKTRGQQVTLRCSSQSGHNTVSWYQQALGQGPQFIFQYYREEENGRGNFPPRFSGLQFPNYSSELNVNALELDDSALYLCASSLTSGTGELFFGEGSRLTVL.

This chain links TRBV19 with TRBJ1-3; D is unresolved. Germline values: CDR1 LNHDA, CDR2 SQIVND (reference sequence). V was trimmed by 7 bases and J by 0 bases, leaving 7 bases between them. The CDR3 runs to 13 residues. The CDR3, as DNA: TGTGCCAGTATAGTTGCCTCTGGAAACACCATATATTTT. Translation gives CASIVASGNTIYF. The complete variable domain, with remaining parts taken from reference TRBV19 and TRBJ1-3, reads DGGITQSPKYLFRKEGQNVTLSCEQNLNHDAMYWYRQDPGQGLRLIYYSQIVNDFQKGDIAEGYSVSREKKESFPLTVTSAQKNPTAFYLCASIVASGNTIYFGEGSWLTVV.

The chain links TRBV29-1 to TRBJ1-2; D not resolved. This CDR3 is built from 12 residues. Trimming removed 3 bases at V and 5 bases at J, with 10 bases between. CDR1 is SQVTM and CDR2 is ANQGSEA in the germline V gene. CDR3 sequence reads: CSVEIQPYGYTF. CDR3 nucleotides: TGCAGCGTTGAGATACAACCTTATGGCTACACCTTC. Drawing the rest from reference TRBV29-1 and TRBJ1-2, the complete variable domain is SAVISQKPSRDICQRGTSLTIQCQVDSQVTMMFWYRQQPGQSLTLIATANQGSEATYESGFVIDKFPISRPNLTFSTLTVSNMSPEDSSIYLCSVEIQPYGYTFGSGTRLTVV.

The chain has TRBV9 and TRBJ2-7; TRBD1 aligns across 7 bases. Losses at the gene ends were 0 bases for V and 7 bases for J; bases not matched to a gene: 7. Germline V lookup: CDR1 SGDLS, CDR2 YYNGEE. The CDR3 is 14 amino acids. The CDR3 DNA sequence: TGTGCCAGCAGCGTAGGACAGGGCCCAAAGGAGCAGTACTTC. Residues: CASSVGQGPKEQYF.

The V call is TRBV27, the J call TRBJ1-3; D is uncertain. V lost 4 bases and J 1 base, leaving 5 bases between the germline ends. The CDR3 spans 13 residues. Germline V gene lookup returns CDR1 MNHEY and CDR2 SMNVEV (reference sequence). The CDR3 nucleotides read TGTGCCAGCAGTTCCACATCTGGAAACACCATATATTTT. Its protein product is CASSSTSGNTIYF.